This T cell receptor (beta chain) was observed in a study of blood T cells in healthy people across ages. Peripheral blood from each donor was collected in a volume of 8 to 10 milliliters. CDR1 is MNHNY, CDR2 SVGAGI, per germline (reference sequence). Trimming stripped 0 bases from V and 15 bases from J, with 12 bases between. The CDR3 length is 12 residues. PCR was performed a second time for about 6 to 11 cycles using a sample-barcoded 5' primer and a J-beta primer mix. TCRdb reprocessed the 5' RACE reads via MiXCR and lists one record per CDR3 protein. The repertoire holds 650,000 to 800,000 distinct CDR3 sequences, with under 45% as singletons.

The chain couples TRBV6-6 to TRBJ2-1; perhaps D is TRBD1 or TRBD2 (5 bases each). Sequenced input: blood. This TCR was recovered from a man between 60 and 70 years old in good health. The DNA of the CDR3 is TGTGCCAGCAGTTACTCGGGACGACCTGGGTTCTTC. It translates to CASSYSGRPGFF.